Shown below are 24 T cell receptor beta chains from a single sample sequenced in a study of Tregs in tolerant kidney transplant recipients. Sequenced by immunoSEQ multiplex PCR; TCRdb stores in-frame clones only, minus some. Found here are fewer than 80,000 clones, less than 98% of them singletons; the top ten hold 0.34%. Sample: Tregs from blood, taken before the transplant. The receptors come from a human donor who received a combined kidney and bone marrow transplant.

The chain joins TRBV5-8 to TRBJ1-5; D call uncertain. CDR1 and CDR2 from the germline V gene are SGHTS and YDEGEE. Trimming took off 4 bases at V and 4 bases at J, with 6 bases between the two ends. The CDR3 is 12 residues long. Here the CDR3 reads CASSKTNQPQHF. CDR3 nucleotide sequence: TGTGCCAGCAGCAAGACTAATCAGCCCCAGCATTTT.

The chain's CDR3 is CASSLAGTRGGYGYTF. The CDR3 bases are TGCGCCAGCAGCTTAGCCGGGACCAGGGGCGGCTATGGCTACACCTTC. This sequence joins TRBV5-1 and TRBJ1-2, with D perhaps TRBD1 (6 bases). The V gene lost 2 bases and the J gene lost 4 bases, with 18 bases spanning the gap. Germline V gene data show CDR1 as SGHRS and CDR2 as YFSETQ. The CDR3 is made up of 16 amino acids.

The chain joins TRBV7-8 to TRBJ2-5; D perhaps matches TRBD1 (8 bases). The germline V gene encodes CDR1 SGHVS and CDR2 FQNEAQ. The CDR3 extends over 15 amino acids. With 5 bases removed from V and 4 bases from J, the gap between germline ends came to 17 bases. CDR3 sequence (DNA): TGTGCCAGCAGCACCCGGACAGGGAGGGCAGAGACCCAGTACTTC. Amino acids: CASSTRTGRAETQYF.

This sequence joins TRBV30 and TRBJ2-3, with TRBD2 identical over 13 bases. V trimming: 3 bases; J trimming: 4 bases; junction bases outside the gene matches: 16. The CDR3 is 19 amino acids. Germline CDR1 and CDR2: GTSNPN and SVGIG (reference sequence). The CDR3 here is CAWRKGLAGAGRAADTQYF. DNA for the CDR3: TGTGCCTGGAGAAAAGGACTAGCGGGAGCCGGTCGGGCCGCAGATACGCAGTATTTT.

V usage is TRBV5-4 and J usage is TRBJ2-1; D ambiguous. The V end was cut by 4 bases, the J end by 7 bases, with 12 bases between. CDR1 is SGHNT, CDR2 YYREEE, per germline (reference sequence). CDR3 length equals 13 residues. CDR3: CASSPLEVNEQFF. As DNA, the CDR3 is TGTGCCAGCAGCCCCCTCGAGGTAAATGAGCAGTTCTTC.

The V gene is TRBV2, the J gene TRBJ2-3; 10 nucleotides match TRBD2. This CDR3 is built from 21 residues. CDR1 SNHLY and CDR2 FYNNEI come from the germline V gene. V shed 6 bases, J shed 0 bases, and the junction held 21 bases outside the gene matches. The CDR3 nucleotides read TGTGCCAGCAGGCTCTCTTGGGCTAGCGGGGGCCGTCATACTAGCACAGATACGCAGTATTTT. Translating gives CASRLSWASGGRHTSTDTQYF.

The V call is TRBV6-6, the J call TRBJ1-1, with 8 bases identical to TRBD1. The CDR3 runs to 15 residues. V shed 6 bases and J 0 bases; nucleotides not matched to a gene: 6. Germline V gene data show CDR1 as MNHNY and CDR2 as SVGAGI (reference sequence). CDR3 loop: CASRRTGGMNTEAFF. The CDR3 nucleotides are TGTGCCAGCAGGCGTACAGGGGGTATGAACACTGAAGCTTTCTTT.

This sequence joins TRBV19 and TRBJ1-1; no firm D call. CDR3 length equals 13 residues. Germline V CDR1 and CDR2: LNHDA, SQIVND (reference sequence). V was shortened by 1 base and J by 0 bases, with 3 bases between the two germline ends. CDR3 amino acids: CASSIVVNTEAFF. In DNA form, the CDR3 reads TGTGCCAGTAGTATAGTCGTGAACACTGAAGCTTTCTTT.

The rearrangement uses TRBV7-2 and TRBJ1-2, with D perhaps TRBD1 (5 bases). Trimming took 10 bases from V and 7 from J, leaving 19 bases between them. The CDR3 sequence is 13 residues long. Looked up from germline, CDR1 is SGHTA and CDR2 is FQGNSA. The CDR3 nucleotides are TGTGCCAACGCTCTGGGCGGGGGAGGTGGCTACACCTTC. This codes for CANALGGGGGYTF. Together with reference TRBV7-2 and TRBJ1-2, the CDR3 gives the full variable domain: GAGVSQSPSNKVTEKGKDVELRCDPISGHTALYWYRQSLGQGLEFLIYFQGNSAPDKSGLPSDRFSAERTGGSVSTLTIQRTQQEDSAVYLCANALGGGGGYTFGSGTRLTVV.

This chain joins TRBV30 and TRBJ2-3; the D gene is possibly TRBD2 (6 bases). The CDR3 extends over 12 amino acids. Trimming stripped 1 base from V and 4 bases from J, with 6 bases between. Per germline, CDR1 GTSNPN and CDR2 SVGIG (reference sequence). In DNA form, the CDR3 reads TGTGCCTGGAGTGCTAGCGCAGATACGCAGTATTTT. Protein product: CAWSASADTQYF.

The V call is TRBV18, the J call TRBJ1-1, with 7 bases fitting TRBD1. The CDR3 has 15 amino acids. CDR1 KGHSH and CDR2 LQKENI come from the germline V gene. Trimming took 3 bases from V and 0 from J; bases not matched to a gene: 4. The CDR3 region has the DNA TGTGCCAGCTCACCTTCGACAGGGCTGAACACTGAAGCTTTCTTT. This translates into CASSPSTGLNTEAFF.

This sequence joins TRBV4-2 and TRBJ1-2; D unclear. CDR3 length: 14 residues. V lost 1 base to trimming and J lost 1 base, with 7 bases between them. Germline V gene data show CDR1 as LGHNA and CDR2 as YNFKEQ. CDR3 bases: TGTGCCAGCAGCCAAGTCAGAATTAACTATGGCTACACCTTC. Residues: CASSQVRINYGYTF.

The chain recombines TRBV10-3 with TRBJ1-1; unclear D gene. Per the germline V gene, CDR1 is ENHRY and CDR2 is SYGVKD. Between the trimmed V and J ends, which lost 6 bases and 0 bases, there was a span of 8 bases. The CDR3 is made up of 13 amino acids. Here the CDR3 reads CAIRRGLNTEAFF. For the CDR3, the DNA is TGTGCCATCAGGCGCGGGCTGAACACTGAAGCTTTCTTT.

This sequence joins TRBV2 and TRBJ2-5, with a tentative D call TRBD1 (7 bases). Germline-derived CDR1 and CDR2 are SNHLY and FYNNEI. Trimming cost V 2 bases and J 4 bases, with 17 bases left between them. This CDR3 contains 16 residues. This chain's CDR3 is CASSESGGAGGETQYF. In nucleotides, the CDR3 is TGTGCCAGCAGTGAATCCGGGGGCGCAGGGGGAGAGACCCAGTACTTC.

This clone was seen once. V and J are TRBV18 and TRBJ2-6; weak D call: TRBD1 (6 bases). CDR3 size: 16 residues. Germline assignment: CDR1 KGHSH and CDR2 LQKENI. V shed 3 bases and J shed 0 bases, with 9 bases lying between them. CDR3 sequence (DNA): TGTGCCAGCTCACCGGACAGAATCTCTGGGGCCAACGTCCTGACTTTC. Amino acid sequence: CASSPDRISGANVLTF.

This clone was counted once. The chain carries TRBV6-4 and TRBJ2-2, with 8 bases matching TRBD1. The V gene's germline CDR1 is MRHNA and CDR2 SNTAGT. This CDR3 has 16 residues. The ends lost 6 bases at V and 3 bases at J; junction bases unmatched: 9. The CDR3 nucleotides read TGTGCCAGCAGCCTGGGGGGACAGGCCTACACCGGGGAGCTGTTTTTT. It specifies CASSLGGQAYTGELFF.

V and J are TRBV5-1 and TRBJ2-3, with 8 nucleotides matching TRBD1. This CDR3 region has 13 residues. Trimming at V came to 4 bases and at J to 3 bases, leaving 1 base not matched to a gene. Germline CDR1 and CDR2: SGHRS and YFSETQ. CDR3 sequence reads: CASSQGATDTQYF. The DNA of the CDR3 is TGCGCCAGCAGCCAGGGGGCAACAGATACGCAGTATTTT.

This clone was recorded once. The V gene is TRBV18, the J gene TRBJ1-3, with 8 bases aligning to TRBD1. V trimming: 1 base; J trimming: 3 bases; junction bases outside the gene matches: 14. From germline, CDR1 is KGHSH and CDR2 LQKENI. The CDR3 runs to 19 residues. The CDR3 spells CASSPLLPGGPRSGNTIYF. CDR3 bases: TGTGCCAGCTCACCACTATTGCCAGGGGGCCCTCGGAGTGGAAACACCATATATTTT.

V is TRBV2 and J is TRBJ2-7, with 10 nucleotides matching TRBD1. This CDR3 is built from 11 residues. Trimming took 6 bases from V and 12 from J; bases not matched to a gene: 5. Germline CDR1 SNHLY, CDR2 FYNNEI. Here the CDR3 DNA reads TGTGCCAGCAGGCTCCGGGACAGGGGGTACTTC. Translation gives CASRLRDRGYF.

This sequence joins TRBV14 and TRBJ2-7; D gene ambiguous. The CDR3 has 13 residues. CDR1 and CDR2 from the germline V gene are SGHDN and FVKESK. V was clipped by 4 bases and J by 3 bases, with 10 bases between them. CDR3 bases: TGTGCCAGCAGCCGTCGCCGGTACTACGAGCAGTACTTC. It is translated as CASSRRRYYEQYF.

The genes are TRBV10-3 and TRBJ2-1; 9 bases line up with TRBD1. The CDR3 totals 15 residues. Germline CDR1 is ENHRY and CDR2 is SYGVKD. Trimming at V came to 6 bases and at J to 6 bases, leaving 9 bases not matched to a gene. The CDR3, as DNA: TGTGCCATCAGGACCGGGACAGGGACCCGCAATGAGCAGTTCTTC. Translation gives CAIRTGTGTRNEQFF.

The V gene is TRBV7-2, the J gene TRBJ1-4; D is unclear. Germline values: CDR1 SGHTA, CDR2 FQGNSA. V lost 1 base, J lost 3 bases, and 6 bases lay in between. The CDR3 spans 14 residues. The CDR3 here is CASSLDGANEKLFF. As DNA, the CDR3 is TGTGCCAGCAGCTTAGACGGGGCTAATGAAAAACTGTTTTTT.

The chain is built from TRBV9 and TRBJ2-7; TRBD2 aligns across 8 bases. This CDR3 comprises 15 residues. The ends lost 0 bases at V and 2 bases at J; junction bases unmatched: 4. Per the germline V gene, CDR1 is SGDLS and CDR2 is YYNGEE. CDR3 sequence (DNA): TGTGCCAGCAGCGTAGGAGTAGCGGGGACCTACGAGCAGTACTTC. This encodes CASSVGVAGTYEQYF.

The V and J genes are TRBV7-7 and TRBJ2-2; 7 bases map to TRBD1. There are 14 residues in the CDR3. The germline CDR1 and CDR2 sequences are SSHAT and FNYEAQ (reference sequence). After removal of 5 bases from V and 4 bases from J, the junction contained 4 bases not matched to a gene. The CDR3 DNA sequence: TGTGCCAGCAGCCTACAGGGGACCACCGGGGAGCTGTTTTTT. It yields the protein CASSLQGTTGELFF.